One T cell receptor beta chain is described in this entry. As yet, its antigen is unknown. The data stem from a study of vaccination and CD4 T cells after COVID-19. For the study at large: Participants, all vaccine recipients, received two doses of either BNT162b2 or mRNA-1273. Stimuli were overlapping spike peptide pools of SARS-CoV-2 and three common cold coronaviruses (HCoV-NL63, HCoV-OC43, HCoV-229E).

Sequenced with the Oncomine TCR Beta short-read assay was DNA taken from cultured CD4+ T cells. TCRdb independently ran MiXCR on the PCR reads; one entry per CDR3 protein. The repertoire holds under 15,000 distinct CDR3 sequences, 42% seen once, with about 20% in the top ten. V lost 5 bases to trimming and J lost 3 bases, with 10 bases between them. The CDR3 totals 13 residues. In germline, CDR1 is SGHVS, CDR2 FNYEAQ. Noted treatment: approximately nine-day PBMC culture with coronavirus spike peptide pools or control peptides (ViraFEST assay). Half the medium was replaced with fresh IL-2 medium on days 3 and 7.

The specimen comprised CD4+ T cells from blood, cultured in vitro, sampled before SARS-CoV-2 vaccination. This TCR was recovered from a human donor who had recovered from COVID-19. This rearrangement joins TRBV7-6 to TRBJ1-1, with unresolved D. The CDR3 DNA is TGTGCCAGCAGCCCTATTTATCACACTGAAGCTTTCTTT. This encodes CASSPIYHTEAFF.